The 20 T cell receptor beta chains below come from one sample, sequenced in a study of T cells in Graves' hyperthyroidism and ophthalmopathy. Template material for amplifying TCR beta CDR3 regions consisted of RNA transcripts. HTBI primers drove first-round RT-PCR of the TCR CDR3. TCRdb re-called the multiplex PCR reads with MiXCR, one entry per CDR3 protein. The sample has 450,000 to 700,000 distinct CDR3 sequences, around 46% seen once. Sequencing was done on a sample of peripheral blood or thyroid tissue (not recorded which). The receptors were sampled from a woman between 18 and 29 years old with Graves' hyperthyroidism.

This clonotype was observed many times. V usage is TRBV15 and J usage is TRBJ2-5, with a possible D match to TRBD1 (6 bases). The CDR3 length is 15 residues. Per the germline V gene, CDR1 is LNHNV and CDR2 is YYDKDF (reference sequence). V gave up 5 bases and J gave up 5 bases, with 18 bases separating them. CDR3 region: CATSPRPGTSETQYF. CDR3 in DNA: TGTGCCACCAGCCCGCGCCCCGGGACAAGCGAGACCCAGTACTTC.

This clonotype appeared a few times. The CDR3 reads CASSVGQGYEAFF. CDR3 coding DNA: TGTGCCAGCAGCGTGGGTCAAGGGTATGAAGCTTTCTTT. The chain has TRBV27 and TRBJ1-1; D unclear. Germline CDR1 reads MNHEY; CDR2 reads SMNVEV (reference sequence). V was cut by 6 bases and J by 7 bases, with 15 bases left in between. The CDR3 totals 13 residues.

This clonotype was recorded at least ten times. This chain uses TRBV20-1 with TRBJ1-4, with D tentatively TRBD1 (6 bases). Germline V gene sequence: CDR1 DFQATT, CDR2 SNEGSKA (reference sequence). V lost 0 bases and J 2 bases, leaving 10 bases between the germline ends. The CDR3 is 15 amino acids. CDR3: CSARDGRGTNEKLFF. CDR3 sequence (DNA): TGCAGTGCTAGAGATGGTAGGGGGACTAATGAAAAACTGTTTTTT.

This clonotype was picked up one time. The V call is TRBV2, the J call TRBJ1-6, with a weak D call TRBD1 (6 bases). V was clipped by 3 bases and J by 13 bases, with 13 bases between them. Per the germline V gene, CDR1 is SNHLY and CDR2 is FYNNEI. The CDR3 extends over 13 amino acids. The CDR3 DNA sequence: TGTGCCAGCAGTGACGGCGGGGGCCAGCCCCTCCACTTT. Its protein product is CASSDGGGQPLHF.

This clonotype was found many times. The chain couples TRBV7-9 to TRBJ1-3, with 7 positions matching TRBD1. Germline CDR1 SEHNR, CDR2 FQNEAQ (reference sequence). V lost 6 bases to trimming and J lost 0 bases; unmatched junction nucleotides: 11. This CDR3 is built from 17 residues. The chain's CDR3 is CASSLGDRATSGNTIYF. CDR3 sequence (DNA): TGTGCCAGCAGTCTAGGTGACAGGGCGACCTCTGGAAACACCATATATTTT.

The V call is TRBV10-3, the J call TRBJ2-7, with D possibly TRBD1 on 5 matching bases. The germline V and J ends were trimmed by 0 bases and 6 bases, with 12 bases remaining between them. The CDR3 length is 14 residues. Germline CDR1 is ENHRY and CDR2 is SYGVKD. The CDR3 DNA is TGTGCCATCAGTGAGTCGGGGCGGCAGGCCGAGCAGTACTTC. This encodes CAISESGRQAEQYF.

This clonotype has at least ten counts. The chain has TRBV10-3 and TRBJ2-7, with TRBD1 matching over 9 bases. The germline CDR1 and CDR2 sequences are ENHRY and SYGVKD. Losses at the gene ends were 1 base for V and 6 bases for J; bases not matched to a gene: 7. The CDR3 is 15 residues long. CDR3 DNA sequence: TGTGCCATCAGTGAGTTAAGGACAGGGGAGGGCGAGCAGTACTTC. It translates to CAISELRTGEGEQYF.

V gene TRBV7-9 combines with J gene TRBJ2-7; D uncertain. V was clipped by 0 bases and J by 2 bases, with 14 bases between them. This CDR3 is 16 amino acids long. CDR1 is SEHNR, CDR2 FQNEAQ, per germline (reference sequence). In nucleotides, the CDR3 is TGTGCCAGCAGCTTAGCCGGTGGCGGAACTCCCTACGAGCAGTACTTC. Translating gives CASSLAGGGTPYEQYF.

This clonotype was detected ten times or more. This chain uses TRBV20-1 with TRBJ2-7; 8 positions agree with TRBD2. V lost 6 bases and J lost 3; bases outside the gene matches: 10. Per the germline V gene, CDR1 is DFQATT and CDR2 is SNEGSKA (reference sequence). The length of the CDR3 is 14 residues. In nucleotides, the CDR3 is TGCAGTGCCGCCTCCAGCGGGAGACTCTACGAGCAGTACTTC. It is translated as CSAASSGRLYEQYF.

The CDR3, as DNA: TGTGCCAGCAGCGCCCTTTGGACCCAGCATTTT. Encoded protein: CASSALWTQHF. The chain has TRBV7-2 and TRBJ1-5; D not resolved. Germline CDR1 and CDR2: SGHTA and FQGNSA. V was pared by 5 bases and J by 11 bases, with 10 bases between. The CDR3 has 11 residues.

V gene TRBV5-1 combines with J gene TRBJ1-1, with 7 bases fitting TRBD1. CDR1 and CDR2 from the germline V gene are SGHRS and YFSETQ. The CDR3 loop spans 14 amino acids. Losses at the gene ends were 7 bases for V and 1 base for J; bases not matched to a gene: 7. The DNA for the CDR3 is TGCGCCAGCGTCAACGACAGGGCGAACACTGAAGCTTTCTTT. Translating gives CASVNDRANTEAFF.

Regarding this clonotype: A single base separates this from a much larger clone, so it may be a read error. The chain uses TRBV7-2 and TRBJ2-7; 7 bases fit TRBD2. The CDR3 has 16 residues. Germline V gene sequence: CDR1 SGHTA, CDR2 FQGNSA. CDR3 residues: CASSQDTGGVSCEQYF. CDR3 DNA: TGCGCCAGCAGCCAAGATACGGGAGGCGTCTCCTGCGAGCAGTACTTC.

This clonotype appeared many times. The chain combines TRBV7-6 with TRBJ1-4, with a possible D match to TRBD1 (5 bases). The CDR3 extends over 15 amino acids. Trimming took 2 bases from V and 4 from J, leaving 11 bases between them. Germline loops: CDR1 SGHVS, CDR2 FNYEAQ. The CDR3 reads CASSLLDTINEKLFF. CDR3 sequence (DNA): TGTGCCAGCAGCTTACTGGACACCATTAATGAAAAACTGTTTTTT. Full variable domain (remainder filled in from reference TRBV7-6 and TRBJ1-4): GAGVSQSPRYKVTKRGQDVALRCDPISGHVSLYWYRQALGQGPEFLTYFNYEAQQDKSGLPNDRFSAERPEGSISTLTIQRTEQRDSAMYRCASSLLDTINEKLFFGSGTQLSVL.

The chain has TRBV29-1 and TRBJ2-2; no reliable D call. V was trimmed by 8 bases and J by 5 bases, leaving 6 bases between them. Germline values: CDR1 SQVTM, CDR2 ANQGSEA. The CDR3 is 10 amino acids. The CDR3 DNA sequence: TGCAGCTTGGGGACCGGGGAGCTGTTTTTT. It is translated as CSLGTGELFF.

The rearrangement uses TRBV10-3 and TRBJ2-7; 8 nucleotides agree with TRBD1. There are 15 residues in the CDR3. The V segment lost 4 bases and the J segment 2 bases; nucleotides outside the gene matches: 7. CDR1 and CDR2 from the germline V gene are ENHRY and SYGVKD. CDR3 DNA sequence: TGTGCCATCAGTGCTTCGGACAGGGAACCCTACGAGCAGTACTTC. Its protein product is CAISASDREPYEQYF.

This clonotype has a count of ten or more. The chain couples TRBV5-8 to TRBJ1-2; 10 bases are a match to TRBD1. The CDR3 runs to 14 residues. J lost 5 bases, V lost 7 bases, and 8 bases had no gene match. From germline, CDR1 is SGHTS and CDR2 YDEGEE. This CDR3 reads CASWRTGGGYGYTF. DNA of the CDR3: TGTGCCAGCTGGCGGACAGGGGGTGGTTATGGCTACACCTTC. The complete variable domain, with remaining parts taken from reference TRBV5-8 and TRBJ1-2, reads EAGVTQSPTHLIKTRGQQATLRCSPISGHTSVYWYQQALGLGLQFLLWYDEGEERNRGNFPPRFSGRQFPNYSSELNVNALELEDSALYLCASWRTGGGYGYTFGSGTRLTVV.

A remark on this clonotype: It may be a read error: a sequence one base away is much more abundant. The J gene is TRBJ1-2, the V gene TRBV4-3; the D is unclear. The CDR3 consists of 15 residues. Germline values: CDR1 LGHNA, CDR2 YSLEER. The CDR3 DNA reads as TGCGGCAGCAGCCAAGAGGAGTTCCGGTCGGATGGCTACACCTTC. Its translation: CGSSQEEFRSDGYTF.

The gene calls are TRBV6-5 and TRBJ1-5, with TRBD1 matching over 9 bases. The CDR3 is 16 amino acids. J was trimmed by 7 bases and V by 2 bases; bases with no gene match: 9. Germline-derived CDR1 and CDR2 are MNHEY and SVGAGI. The CDR3 here is CASSYGTGYMAQPQHF. In nucleotides, the CDR3 is TGTGCCAGCAGTTACGGGACAGGGTATATGGCGCAGCCCCAGCATTTT.

This clonotype was seen ten or more times. V usage is TRBV24-1 and J usage is TRBJ2-7; no firm D call. With 3 bases removed from V and 0 bases from J, the gap between germline ends came to 8 bases. This CDR3 has 14 amino acids. Germline V gene sequence: CDR1 KGHDR, CDR2 SFDVKD. Here the CDR3 DNA reads TGTGCCACCAGTGATGGCCGAACCTCCTACGAGCAGTACTTC. Encoded protein: CATSDGRTSYEQYF.

This clonotype was counted ten times or more. The V and J genes are TRBV2 and TRBJ1-4; no clear D gene. CDR3 length equals 13 residues. The V and J ends lost 1 base and 1 base respectively, with 1 base between them. Germline CDR1 SNHLY, CDR2 FYNNEI. As DNA, the CDR3 is TGTGCCAGCAGTGAAGTAACTAATGAAAAACTGTTTTTT. Amino acid sequence: CASSEVTNEKLFF. Full variable domain (missing parts from reference TRBV2 and TRBJ1-4): EPEVTQTPSHQVTQMGQEVILRCVPISNHLYFYWYRQILGQKVEFLVSFYNNEISEKSEIFDDQFSVERPDGSNFTLKIRSTKLEDSAMYFCASSEVTNEKLFFGSGTQLSVL.